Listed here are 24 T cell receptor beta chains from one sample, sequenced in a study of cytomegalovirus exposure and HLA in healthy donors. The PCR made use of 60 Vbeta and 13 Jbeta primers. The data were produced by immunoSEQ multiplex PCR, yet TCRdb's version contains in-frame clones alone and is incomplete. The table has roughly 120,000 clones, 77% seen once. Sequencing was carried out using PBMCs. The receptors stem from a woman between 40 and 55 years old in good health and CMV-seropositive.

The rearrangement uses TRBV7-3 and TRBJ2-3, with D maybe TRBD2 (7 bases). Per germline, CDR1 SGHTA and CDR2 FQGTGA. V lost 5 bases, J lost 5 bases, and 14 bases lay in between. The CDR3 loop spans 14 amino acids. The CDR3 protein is CASSESGTIDTQYF. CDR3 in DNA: TGTGCCAGCAGCGAGAGCGGGACAATAGATACGCAGTATTTT.

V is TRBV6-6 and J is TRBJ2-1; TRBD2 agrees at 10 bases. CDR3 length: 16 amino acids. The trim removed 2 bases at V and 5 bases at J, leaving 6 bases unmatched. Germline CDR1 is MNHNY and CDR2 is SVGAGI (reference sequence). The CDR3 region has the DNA TGTGCCAGCAGTTACGGGGCTAGCGGGGGAAACAATGAGCAGTTCTTC. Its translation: CASSYGASGGNNEQFF.

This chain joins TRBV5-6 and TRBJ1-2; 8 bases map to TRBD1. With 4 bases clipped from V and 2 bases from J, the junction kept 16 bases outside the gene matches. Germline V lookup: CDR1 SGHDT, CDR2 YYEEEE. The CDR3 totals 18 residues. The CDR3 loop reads CASSPGPRQGSGNYGYTF. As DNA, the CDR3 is TGTGCCAGCAGCCCAGGGCCCCGACAGGGGTCGGGGAACTATGGCTACACCTTC.

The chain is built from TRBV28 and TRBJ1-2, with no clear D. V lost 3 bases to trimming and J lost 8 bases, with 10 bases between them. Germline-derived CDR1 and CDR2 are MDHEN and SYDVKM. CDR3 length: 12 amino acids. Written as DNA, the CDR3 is TGTGCCAGCAGTTTGCGGGAGCGGGGCTACACCTTC. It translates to CASSLRERGYTF.

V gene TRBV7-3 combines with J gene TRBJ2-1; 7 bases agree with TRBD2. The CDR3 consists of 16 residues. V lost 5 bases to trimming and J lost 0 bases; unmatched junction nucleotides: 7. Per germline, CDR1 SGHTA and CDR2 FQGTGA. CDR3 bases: TGTGCCAGCAGCCCACTAGCGTCCAGCTCCTACAATGAGCAGTTCTTC. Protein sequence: CASSPLASSSYNEQFF.

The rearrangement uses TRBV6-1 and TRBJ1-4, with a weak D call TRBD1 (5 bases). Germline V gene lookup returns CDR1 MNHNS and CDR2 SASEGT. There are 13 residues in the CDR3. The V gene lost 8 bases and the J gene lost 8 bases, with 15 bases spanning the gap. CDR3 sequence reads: CASGWQGGEKLFF. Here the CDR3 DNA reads TGTGCCAGCGGGTGGCAGGGTGGGGAAAAACTGTTTTTT.

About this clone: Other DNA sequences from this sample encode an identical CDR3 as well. The CDR3 reads CASSPGTAYNEQFF. The CDR3, as DNA: TGTGCCAGCAGTCCCGGGACAGCCTACAATGAGCAGTTCTTC. The chain joins TRBV27 to TRBJ2-1; TRBD1 agrees at 7 bases. The germline gives CDR1 MNHEY, CDR2 SMNVEV (reference sequence). Germline trimming cut 5 bases from V and 2 bases from J; bases unmatched to any gene: 3. The CDR3 is 14 residues long.

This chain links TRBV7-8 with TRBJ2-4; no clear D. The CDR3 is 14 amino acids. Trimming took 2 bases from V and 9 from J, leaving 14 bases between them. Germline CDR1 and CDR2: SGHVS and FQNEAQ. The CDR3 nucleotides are TGTGCCAGCAGCTTACCAGGTGATCTGTCCATTCAGTACTTC. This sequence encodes CASSLPGDLSIQYF.

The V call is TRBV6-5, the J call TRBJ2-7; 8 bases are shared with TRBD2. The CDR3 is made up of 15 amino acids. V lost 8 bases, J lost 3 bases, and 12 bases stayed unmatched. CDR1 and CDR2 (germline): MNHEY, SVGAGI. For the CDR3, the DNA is TGTGCCAGCTCCTCGGGGGGGGCGGGTAACTACGAGCAGTACTTC. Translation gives CASSSGGAGNYEQYF.

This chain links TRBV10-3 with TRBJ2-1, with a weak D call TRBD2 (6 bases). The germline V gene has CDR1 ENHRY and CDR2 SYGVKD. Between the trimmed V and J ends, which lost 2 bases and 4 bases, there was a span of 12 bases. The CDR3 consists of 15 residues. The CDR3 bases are TGTGCCATCAGTGAGACCCGGGACTCTTACAATGAGCAGTTCTTC. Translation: CAISETRDSYNEQFF.

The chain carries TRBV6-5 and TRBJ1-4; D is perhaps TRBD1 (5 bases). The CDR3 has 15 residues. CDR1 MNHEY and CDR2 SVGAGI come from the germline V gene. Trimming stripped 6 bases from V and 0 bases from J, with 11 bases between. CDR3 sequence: CASSFDSATNEKLFF. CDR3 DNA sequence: TGTGCCAGCAGCTTTGACAGCGCAACTAATGAAAAACTGTTTTTT.

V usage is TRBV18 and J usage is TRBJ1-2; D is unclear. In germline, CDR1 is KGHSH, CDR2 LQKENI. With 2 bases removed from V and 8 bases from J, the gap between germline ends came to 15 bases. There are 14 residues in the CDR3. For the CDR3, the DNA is TGTGCCAGCTCACCAGGTACAGTGTCGGGAGGCTACACCTTC. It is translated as CASSPGTVSGGYTF.

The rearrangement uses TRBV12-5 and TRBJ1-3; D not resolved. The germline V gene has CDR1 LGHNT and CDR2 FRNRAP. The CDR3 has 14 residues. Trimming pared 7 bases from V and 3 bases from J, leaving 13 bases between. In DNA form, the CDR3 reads TGTGCTAGTGCCGTGGGAGGGCTTGGAAACACCATATATTTT. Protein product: CASAVGGLGNTIYF. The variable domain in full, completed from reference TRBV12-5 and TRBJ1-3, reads DARVTQTPRHKVTEMGQEVTMRCQPILGHNTVFWYRQTMMQGLELLAYFRNRAPLDDSGMPKDRFSAEMPDATLATLKIQPSEPRDSAVYFCASAVGGLGNTIYFGEGSWLTVV.

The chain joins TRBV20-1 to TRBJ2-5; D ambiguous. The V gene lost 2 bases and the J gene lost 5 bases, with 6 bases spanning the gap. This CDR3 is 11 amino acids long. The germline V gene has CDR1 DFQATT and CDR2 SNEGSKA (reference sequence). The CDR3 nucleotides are TGCAGTGCTAGACAGGCGGAGACCCAGTACTTC. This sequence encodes CSARQAETQYF.

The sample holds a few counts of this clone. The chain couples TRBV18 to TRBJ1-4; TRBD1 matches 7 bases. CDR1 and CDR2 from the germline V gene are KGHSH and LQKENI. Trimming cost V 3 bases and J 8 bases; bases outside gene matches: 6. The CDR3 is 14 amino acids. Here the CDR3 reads CASSPTGNREKLFF. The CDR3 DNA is TGTGCCAGCTCACCGACAGGGAATCGGGAAAAACTGTTTTTT.

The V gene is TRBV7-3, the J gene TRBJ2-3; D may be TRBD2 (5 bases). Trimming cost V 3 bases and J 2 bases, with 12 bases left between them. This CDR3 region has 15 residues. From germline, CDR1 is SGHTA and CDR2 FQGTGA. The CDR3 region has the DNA TGTGCCAGCAGCTTCGACGGACTCTCCACAGATACGCAGTATTTT. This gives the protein CASSFDGLSTDTQYF.

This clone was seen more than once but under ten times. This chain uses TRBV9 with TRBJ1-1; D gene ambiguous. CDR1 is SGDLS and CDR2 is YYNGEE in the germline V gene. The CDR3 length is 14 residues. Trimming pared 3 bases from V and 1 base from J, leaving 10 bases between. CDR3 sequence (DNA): TGTGCCAGCAGCGATCAGGTTTCGAACACTGAAGCTTTCTTT. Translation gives CASSDQVSNTEAFF.

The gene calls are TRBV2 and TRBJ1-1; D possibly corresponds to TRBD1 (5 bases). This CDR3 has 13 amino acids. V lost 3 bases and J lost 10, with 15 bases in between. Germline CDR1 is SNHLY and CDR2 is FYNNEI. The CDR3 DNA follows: TGTGCCAGCAGTGAGCCACCTTCAAGGGGAGCTTTCTTT. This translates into CASSEPPSRGAFF.

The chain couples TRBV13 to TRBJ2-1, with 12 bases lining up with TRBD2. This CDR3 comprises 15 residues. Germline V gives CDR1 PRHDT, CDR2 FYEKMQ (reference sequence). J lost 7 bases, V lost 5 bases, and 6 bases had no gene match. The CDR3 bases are TGTGCCAGCAGCCTACTAGCGGGAGGTCTTAATGAGCAGTTCTTC. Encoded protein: CASSLLAGGLNEQFF.

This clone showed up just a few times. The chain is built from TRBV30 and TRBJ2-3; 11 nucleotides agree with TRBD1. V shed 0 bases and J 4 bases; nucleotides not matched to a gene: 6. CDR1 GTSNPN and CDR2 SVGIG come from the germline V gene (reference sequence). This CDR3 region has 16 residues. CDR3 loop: CAWSVPGQGAADTQYF. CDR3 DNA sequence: TGTGCCTGGAGTGTCCCAGGACAGGGGGCAGCAGATACGCAGTATTTT.

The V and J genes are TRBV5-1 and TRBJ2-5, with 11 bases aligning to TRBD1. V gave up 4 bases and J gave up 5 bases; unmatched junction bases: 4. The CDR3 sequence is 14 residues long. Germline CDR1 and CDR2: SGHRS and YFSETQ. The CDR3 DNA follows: TGCGCCAGCAGCCTGGGGACAGGGGGTGAGACCCAGTACTTC. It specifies CASSLGTGGETQYF.

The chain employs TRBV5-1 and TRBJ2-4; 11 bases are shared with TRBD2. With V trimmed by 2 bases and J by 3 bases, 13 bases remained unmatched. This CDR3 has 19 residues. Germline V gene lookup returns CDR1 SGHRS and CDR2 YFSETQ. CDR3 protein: CASSFSGLADMGGKNIQYF. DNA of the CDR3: TGCGCCAGCAGCTTTTCGGGACTAGCGGACATGGGGGGCAAAAACATTCAGTACTTC.

In DNA form, the CDR3 reads TGCGCCAGCAGCTTGGACCTGCAGAGCACAGATACGCAGTATTTT. It is translated as CASSLDLQSTDTQYF. V and J are TRBV5-1 and TRBJ2-3; D remains ambiguous. The CDR3 totals 15 residues. Germline CDR1 is SGHRS and CDR2 is YFSETQ. Between the trimmed V and J ends, which lost 0 bases and 0 bases, there was a span of 8 bases.

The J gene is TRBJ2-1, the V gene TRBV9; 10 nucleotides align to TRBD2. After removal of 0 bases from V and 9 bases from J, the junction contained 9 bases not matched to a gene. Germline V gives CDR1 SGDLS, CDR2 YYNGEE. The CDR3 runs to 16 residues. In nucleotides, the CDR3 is TGTGCCAGCAGCGTAGAGAGCGGGAGGGCCTCGGGTGAGCAGTTCTTC. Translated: CASSVESGRASGEQFF.